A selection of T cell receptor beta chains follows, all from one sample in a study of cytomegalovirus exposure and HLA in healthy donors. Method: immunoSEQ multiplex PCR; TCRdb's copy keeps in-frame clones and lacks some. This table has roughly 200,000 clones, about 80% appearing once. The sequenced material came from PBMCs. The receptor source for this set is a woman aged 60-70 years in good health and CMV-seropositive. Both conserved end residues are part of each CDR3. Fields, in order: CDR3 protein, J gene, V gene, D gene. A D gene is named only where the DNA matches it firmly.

CDR3 protein: CASSQGTSGRDMDTQYF; J gene: TRBJ2-3; V gene: TRBV4-2; D gene: TRBD2
CDR3 protein: CAASGANTEAFF; J gene: TRBJ1-1; V gene: TRBV28; D gene: .
CDR3 protein: CASSLQVYEQYF; J gene: TRBJ2-7; V gene: TRBV28; D gene: .
CDR3 protein: CASSVGQGGYEQYF; J gene: TRBJ2-7; V gene: TRBV7-8; D gene: TRBD1
CDR3 protein: CAATQGVYRDTEAFF; J gene: TRBJ1-1; V gene: TRBV6-6; D gene: TRBD1
CDR3 protein: CASSPFGQYEQYF; J gene: TRBJ2-7; V gene: TRBV18; D gene: .
CDR3 protein: CASTRLEVFSEQFF; J gene: TRBJ2-1; V gene: TRBV6-6; D gene: .
CDR3 protein: CASSVAGGLAKNIQYF; J gene: TRBJ2-4; V gene: TRBV9; D gene: TRBD1
CDR3 protein: CASSFSGTGGWNEQFF; J gene: TRBJ2-1; V gene: TRBV27; D gene: TRBD1
CDR3 protein: CASSPRDNREKLFF; J gene: TRBJ1-4; V gene: TRBV18; D gene: .
CDR3 protein: CATRGGGASETQYF; J gene: TRBJ2-5; V gene: TRBV15; D gene: .
CDR3 protein: CASSRSGISSYEQYF; J gene: TRBJ2-7; V gene: TRBV27; D gene: .
CDR3 protein: CASSYLGQGGEKLFF; J gene: TRBJ1-4; V gene: TRBV6-6; D gene: TRBD1
CDR3 protein: CASSPIIQGAGGYTF; J gene: TRBJ1-2; V gene: TRBV6-5; D gene: TRBD1
CDR3 protein: CASCESSIAVEAFF; J gene: TRBJ1-1; V gene: TRBV7-2; D gene: .
CDR3 protein: CASSSGQGLGGANGLTF; J gene: TRBJ2-6; V gene: TRBV28; D gene: TRBD1
CDR3 protein: CASSLGGGGAASGNTIYF; J gene: TRBJ1-3; V gene: TRBV5-5; D gene: .
CDR3 protein: CASSGAVRGYTF; J gene: TRBJ1-2; V gene: TRBV28; D gene: .
CDR3 protein: CASSTPQGFQETQYF; J gene: TRBJ2-5; V gene: TRBV28; D gene: .
CDR3 protein: CASSLEGALAKNIQYF; J gene: TRBJ2-4; V gene: TRBV5-1; D gene: TRBD1
CDR3 protein: CASSPGTGATNEKLFF; J gene: TRBJ1-4; V gene: TRBV28; D gene: TRBD1
CDR3 protein: CSVEIGLAAQFF; J gene: TRBJ2-1; V gene: TRBV29-1; D gene: TRBD2
CDR3 protein: CASSLGLAGGYQETQYF; J gene: TRBJ2-5; V gene: TRBV7-9; D gene: TRBD2
CDR3 protein: CASSQDGTGGEKLFF; J gene: TRBJ1-4; V gene: TRBV4-2; D gene: TRBD1
CDR3 protein: CASSPQGVAYNEQFF; J gene: TRBJ2-1; V gene: TRBV5-1; D gene: .
CDR3 protein: CASRLAGQDTQYF; J gene: TRBJ2-3; V gene: TRBV5-1; D gene: .
CDR3 protein: CASSQGSVTGVYEQYF; J gene: .; V gene: TRBV14; D gene: TRBD1
CDR3 protein: CASSPSSGAGEYEQFF; J gene: TRBJ2-1; V gene: TRBV7-2; D gene: .
CDR3 protein: CATSRANSNQPQHF; J gene: TRBJ1-5; V gene: TRBV15; D gene: .
CDR3 protein: CASSPRTNNQPQHF; J gene: TRBJ1-5; V gene: TRBV18; D gene: .
CDR3 protein: CATETGEGRKSYEQYF; J gene: TRBJ2-7; V gene: TRBV10-3; D gene: .
CDR3 protein: CASSQGFGWRAYEQYF; J gene: TRBJ2-7; V gene: TRBV14; D gene: .
CDR3 protein: CASSTTGAREQYF; J gene: TRBJ2-7; V gene: TRBV28; D gene: TRBD1
CDR3 protein: CASRGVGHRSSGANGLTF; J gene: TRBJ2-6; V gene: TRBV5-1; D gene: .
CDR3 protein: CASSQGRQGVYEQYF; J gene: TRBJ2-7; V gene: TRBV4-1; D gene: TRBD1
CDR3 protein: CASSLGGVWRVNVLTF; J gene: TRBJ2-6; V gene: TRBV7-2; D gene: .
CDR3 protein: CASSVTGTTYEQYF; J gene: TRBJ2-7; V gene: TRBV9; D gene: .
CDR3 protein: CASSPENLRETQYF; J gene: TRBJ2-5; V gene: TRBV18; D gene: .
CDR3 protein: CASSEAQDIRHQPQHF; J gene: TRBJ1-5; V gene: TRBV6-1; D gene: .
CDR3 protein: CASSQTETNYGYTF; J gene: TRBJ1-2; V gene: TRBV5-4; D gene: .
CDR3 protein: CASSFGTGISYEQYF; J gene: TRBJ2-7; V gene: TRBV7-2; D gene: TRBD1